This TCR beta chain emerged from a study of neoadjuvant anti-PD-1 for oral cavity cancer. Overall study results and limits: After neoadjuvant nivolumab, PBMC T cell clonality was significantly higher in non-responders than responders.

CDR1 GTSNPN and CDR2 SVGIG come from the germline V gene (reference sequence). V shed 5 bases and J shed 7 bases, with 18 bases lying between them. This CDR3 spans 14 amino acids. As concerns this clone: No antigen is known for it.

The table came from immunoSEQ multiplex PCR; TCRdb's copy has only in-frame clones and leaves some out. The data show 15,000 to 20,000 clones, 50% to 75% seen once. Sequences were derived from PBMCs, sampled before nivolumab (anti-PD-1) treatment. The origin of this receptor is a person aged 40 to 85 with oral cavity squamous cell carcinoma. The chain has TRBV30 and TRBJ1-5; D remains unclear. In DNA form, the CDR3 reads TGTGCCTGGGGATTGGGCCAGGTTGGGCAGCCCCAGCATTTT. Translating it yields CAWGLGQVGQPQHF.